Shown below are 24 T cell receptor beta chains from a single sample sequenced in a study of blood T cell repertoires in COVID-19 (dated by TCRdb to 2019 to 2021). Library generation was performed with the immunoSEQ multiplex PCR assay. This immuneACCESS table, as held by TCRdb, lists in-frame sequences with V and J called but not all clones. Of the missing ones, under half trace to an unresolved V gene in checked studies; the others have no known cause. The sample has approximately 230,000 clones on record, approximately 84% of them singletons. Clones ranked in the top ten supply roughly 15% of the sample. The source material was PBMCs or T cells enriched from blood (not recorded which). All receptors come from a man in his late teens or twenties who had recovered from COVID-19.

The chain joins TRBV5-6 to TRBJ2-1, with 13 positions matching TRBD2. Unmatched junction bases numbered 3, after V lost 0 bases and J lost 3 bases. This CDR3 spans 17 amino acids. CDR1 is SGHDT and CDR2 is YYEEEE in the germline V gene. This CDR3 is CASSLVRTSGSYNEQFF. As DNA, the CDR3 is TGTGCCAGCAGCTTGGTCCGGACTAGCGGGAGCTACAATGAGCAGTTCTTC. The full variable domain, completed using reference TRBV5-6 and TRBJ2-1, is DAGVTQSPTHLIKTRGQQVTLRCSPKSGHDTVSWYQQALGQGPQFIFQYYEEEERQRGNFPDRFSGHQFPNYSSELNVNALLLGDSALYLCASSLVRTSGSYNEQFFGPGTRLTVL.

This chain links TRBV19 with TRBJ2-1; possible D gene TRBD1, 5 bases. CDR3 length: 16 residues. Germline CDR1 LNHDA, CDR2 SQIVND (reference sequence). Trimming cost V 6 bases and J 5 bases, with 20 bases left between them. The CDR3 reads CASSDQGAPAHNEQFF. CDR3 bases: TGTGCCAGTAGCGACCAAGGGGCGCCTGCCCACAATGAGCAGTTCTTC.

The chain combines TRBV5-1 with TRBJ1-1; D unclear. Germline loops: CDR1 SGHRS, CDR2 YFSETQ. This CDR3 is 14 amino acids long. Deletions cut 5 bases from V and 4 bases from J, with 15 bases between. The CDR3 protein is CASRPAGSGTEAFF. CDR3 nucleotide sequence: TGCGCCAGCAGACCGGCGGGGAGTGGCACTGAAGCTTTCTTT.

The chain combines TRBV2 with TRBJ1-5, with 7 bases aligning to TRBD1. The CDR3 contains 15 residues. The trim removed 1 base at V and 4 bases at J, leaving 4 bases unmatched. Germline V gives CDR1 SNHLY, CDR2 FYNNEI. The CDR3 DNA is TGTGCCAGCAGTGAAGGCCGGACAGGAAATCAGCCCCAGCATTTT. Amino acids: CASSEGRTGNQPQHF. Variable domain in full (rest from reference TRBV2 and TRBJ1-5): EPEVTQTPSHQVTQMGQEVILRCVPISNHLYFYWYRQILGQKVEFLVSFYNNEISEKSEIFDDQFSVERPDGSNFTLKIRSTKLEDSAMYFCASSEGRTGNQPQHFGDGTRLSIL.

The chain employs TRBV11-3 and TRBJ1-2; 8 positions agree with TRBD1. The CDR3 length is 14 residues. Trimming at V came to 3 bases and at J to 3 bases, leaving 3 bases not matched to a gene. Germline loops: CDR1 SGHNT, CDR2 YENEEA. Here the CDR3 DNA reads TGTGCCAGCAGCTTCCAGGGGGCCGACTATGGCTACACCTTC. Translating gives CASSFQGADYGYTF.

Only one count was recorded for this clone. V and J are TRBV6-4 and TRBJ2-1, with D maybe TRBD1 (5 bases). Trimming shortened V by 4 bases and J by 10 bases, and 11 bases separated the two germline ends. This CDR3 is 12 amino acids long. The germline gives CDR1 MRHNA, CDR2 SNTAGT. The CDR3 spells CASSGGPSEQFF. The CDR3 DNA sequence: TGTGCCAGCAGTGGGGGCCCAAGCGAGCAGTTCTTC.

The rearrangement links TRBV6-5 to TRBJ1-1; no reliable D call. The germline CDR1 and CDR2 sequences are MNHEY and SVGAGI. The V end was cut by 4 bases, the J end by 3 bases, with 18 bases between. The CDR3 totals 16 residues. CDR3 sequence (DNA): TGTGCCAGCAGTTCCCTCGGGCCAGGCGGGGACACTGAAGCTTTCTTT. Its translation: CASSSLGPGGDTEAFF.

The rearrangement links TRBV9 to TRBJ1-3; possible D gene TRBD1, 6 bases. This CDR3 is 15 amino acids long. The V and J ends lost 1 base and 0 bases respectively, with 8 bases between them. Germline CDR1 SGDLS, CDR2 YYNGEE. CDR3: CASSVRGGSGNTIYF. In nucleotides, the CDR3 is TGTGCCAGCAGCGTAAGGGGGGGCTCTGGAAACACCATATATTTT.

V gene TRBV13 combines with J gene TRBJ2-5; 9 bases fit TRBD1. Trimming at V came to 4 bases and at J to 2 bases, leaving 2 bases not matched to a gene. CDR3 length: 14 residues. Germline loops: CDR1 PRHDT, CDR2 FYEKMQ (reference sequence). The CDR3 loop reads CASSSGQGQETQYF. CDR3 in DNA: TGTGCCAGCAGCTCGGGACAGGGACAAGAGACCCAGTACTTC.

V gene TRBV5-1 combines with J gene TRBJ2-1; TRBD1 agrees at 7 bases. Germline assignment: CDR1 SGHRS and CDR2 YFSETQ. CDR3 size: 15 residues. V shed 4 bases and J 5 bases; nucleotides not matched to a gene: 9. CDR3 loop: CASSLKTGYDNEQFF. The CDR3 DNA follows: TGCGCCAGCAGCCTTAAGACAGGGTATGACAATGAGCAGTTCTTC.

This clone was recorded a few times. The gene calls are TRBV3-1 (or the pseudogene TRBV3-2) and TRBJ2-7, with no clear D. CDR1 and CDR2 from the germline V gene are LGHDT and YNNKEL (reference sequence). Trimming took off 0 bases at V and 0 bases at J, with 6 bases between the two ends. This CDR3 comprises 14 residues. This CDR3 is CASSQDALSYEQYF. In nucleotides, the CDR3 is TGTGCCAGCAGCCAAGACGCACTCTCCTACGAGCAGTACTTC.

The rearrangement links TRBV11-3 to TRBJ2-7; 7 bases align to TRBD1. V dropped 4 bases and J dropped 3; count of bases not matched to a gene: 6. The germline CDR1 and CDR2 sequences are SGHNT and YENEEA. The CDR3 has 14 amino acids. The CDR3 DNA sequence: TGTGCCAGCAGCTCCCGGACAGGAGACTACGAGCAGTACTTC. This encodes CASSSRTGDYEQYF.

The chain couples TRBV9 to TRBJ2-1; D ambiguous. The CDR3 consists of 16 residues. Germline CDR1 is SGDLS and CDR2 is YYNGEE. V dropped 2 bases and J dropped 0 bases, with 12 bases sitting between them. The CDR3 here is CASSVLARSSYNEQFF. The CDR3 DNA reads as TGTGCCAGCAGCGTTCTGGCGAGGAGCTCCTACAATGAGCAGTTCTTC.

This rearrangement joins TRBV6-1 to TRBJ2-7; tentative D call: TRBD1 (6 bases). This CDR3 is 19 amino acids long. V shed 4 bases and J shed 0 bases, with 25 bases lying between them. Germline assignment: CDR1 MNHNS and CDR2 SASEGT. The CDR3: CASSGLQGTLTPISYEQYF. Written as DNA, the CDR3 is TGTGCCAGCAGTGGACTCCAGGGGACCCTAACCCCGATCTCCTACGAGCAGTACTTC.

V and J are TRBV5-1 and TRBJ2-1; TRBD1 aligns across 8 bases. Germline V gene sequence: CDR1 SGHRS, CDR2 YFSETQ. The J segment lost 4 bases and the V segment lost 2 bases, leaving 5 bases of the junction unmatched. The CDR3 length is 15 residues. CDR3 amino acids: CASSLGTGPYNEQFF. The CDR3 coding sequence is TGCGCCAGCAGCTTAGGGACAGGACCTTACAATGAGCAGTTCTTC.

This chain joins TRBV5-1 and TRBJ2-2; 7 bases map to TRBD2. J gave up 4 bases and V 4 bases, and 7 bases lay outside the gene matches. Germline lookup yields CDR1 SGHRS and CDR2 YFSETQ. CDR3 size: 15 residues. CDR3 residues: CASSRSGDVTGELFF. CDR3 DNA sequence: TGCGCCAGCAGCCGAAGCGGGGACGTCACCGGGGAGCTGTTTTTT.

V usage is TRBV7-2 and J usage is TRBJ2-2; TRBD2 matches 13 bases. After removal of 5 bases from V and 3 bases from J, the junction contained 6 bases not matched to a gene. From germline, CDR1 is SGHTA and CDR2 FQGNSA. The CDR3 is 17 residues long. Here the CDR3 DNA reads TGTGCCAGCAGCAGAACTAGCGGGGGGGCTGACACCGGGGAGCTGTTTTTT. Translating it yields CASSRTSGGADTGELFF.

The V call is TRBV7-9, the J call TRBJ1-6; 7 bases line up with TRBD1. CDR3 size: 16 residues. J was trimmed by 9 bases and V by 5 bases; bases with no gene match: 13. The germline V gene encodes CDR1 SEHNR and CDR2 FQNEAQ (reference sequence). CDR3 in amino acids: CASSPGGSDRVSPLHF. CDR3 DNA: TGTGCCAGCAGCCCGGGGGGGAGCGACAGGGTTTCACCCCTCCACTTT. Full variable domain (outside the CDR3, taken from reference TRBV7-9 and TRBJ1-6): DTGVSQNPRHKITKRGQNVTFRCDPISEHNRLYWYRQTLGQGPEFLTYFQNEAQLEKSRLLSDRFSAERPKGSFSTLEIQRTEQGDSAMYLCASSPGGSDRVSPLHFGNGTRLTVT.

The CDR3 bases are TGTGCCAGTAGCCACAGGGGGCGGGCCACTGAAGCTTTCTTT. Encoded protein: CASSHRGRATEAFF. V and J are TRBV19 and TRBJ1-1; 9 bases are shared with TRBD1. Germline-derived CDR1 and CDR2 are LNHDA and SQIVND (reference sequence). Trimming at V came to 6 bases and at J to 4 bases, leaving 6 bases not matched to a gene. CDR3 length: 14 amino acids.

The chain couples TRBV10-3 to TRBJ2-7; 8 nucleotides match TRBD2. Germline CDR1 reads ENHRY; CDR2 reads SYGVKD. J gave up 2 bases and V 5 bases, and 14 bases lay outside the gene matches. The CDR3 sequence is 17 residues long. For the CDR3, the DNA is TGTGCCATCAGTACGAGTGGGAGGGTAGCGGGGCCCTACGAGCAGTACTTC. Its translation is CAISTSGRVAGPYEQYF.

The chain joins TRBV5-1 to TRBJ1-4; 7 positions match TRBD1. This CDR3 has 16 amino acids. Germline V lookup: CDR1 SGHRS, CDR2 YFSETQ. V lost 0 bases and J lost 3; bases outside the gene matches: 5. CDR3 in amino acids: CASSLAFTGANEKLFF. The CDR3 nucleotides read TGCGCCAGCAGCTTGGCCTTCACAGGGGCTAATGAAAAACTGTTTTTT.

This chain connects TRBV5-1 to TRBJ1-1; 7 bases align to TRBD1. The CDR3 consists of 12 residues. Trimming at V came to 5 bases and at J to 8 bases, leaving 6 bases not matched to a gene. Germline V gives CDR1 SGHRS, CDR2 YFSETQ. CDR3 coding DNA: TGCGCCAGCAGTCCGGGACAGACGGAAGCTTTCTTT. The encoded protein is CASSPGQTEAFF.

V usage is TRBV2 and J usage is TRBJ2-7, with D tentatively TRBD1 (6 bases). This CDR3 contains 14 residues. CDR1 SNHLY and CDR2 FYNNEI come from the germline V gene. Trimming cost V 5 bases and J 3 bases, with 14 bases left between them. The CDR3 DNA reads TGTGCCAGCAGTCCAACGACAGGAGGCTACGAGCAGTACTTC. Translating gives CASSPTTGGYEQYF.

The V call is TRBV6-5, the J call TRBJ1-1, with TRBD1 matching 7 bases. Trimming cost V 2 bases and J 6 bases; bases outside gene matches: 9. The CDR3 is 15 residues long. Germline V gives CDR1 MNHEY, CDR2 SVGAGI. In DNA, the CDR3 is TGTGCCAGCAGTTACAGGGCAGGGGGTGTGGCTGAAGCTTTCTTT. It translates to CASSYRAGGVAEAFF.